Only one count was recorded for the clone carrying this T cell receptor beta chain. Its antigen remains unknown. Both 60 Vbeta primers and 13 Jbeta primers went into the PCR. Sequencing used immunoSEQ multiplex PCR; TCRdb keeps in-frame clones, though not all of them. The data contain roughly 100,000 clones, 75% of them seen just once; the ten biggest clones take up more than 2%. V was clipped by 4 bases and J by 14 bases; unmatched bases: 8. Per the germline V gene, CDR1 is SGHDN and CDR2 is FVKESK. CDR3 size: 13 residues. These data come from a study of cytomegalovirus exposure and HLA in healthy donors. Study observations and caveats: With further analysis later on, most CMV-associated TCR beta chains appeared HLA-restricted.

The sequenced sample was PBMCs. The chain has TRBV14 and TRBJ2-3, with TRBD2 matching over 11 bases. This receptor was taken from a man between 40 and 49 years old in good health and CMV-seronegative. The CDR3 loop reads CASSPTSGARRYF. As DNA, the CDR3 is TGTGCCAGCAGCCCGACTAGCGGGGCGAGACGGTATTTT.